This is a list of T cell receptor beta chains from one sample in a study of blood T cell repertoires in COVID-19. TCRdb's copy holds only in-frame clones and misses some; the assay was immunoSEQ multiplex PCR. The table has 300,000 to 400,000 clones, approximately 91% seen once. Sample: peripheral blood. The receptors shown here come from a woman between 70 and 85 years old with COVID-19, enrolled during active disease. Both conserved end residues are part of each CDR3. A D gene is named only where the DNA matches it firmly. Clone size is given for some rows only: seen once, a few or many times, or a class if the clone is expanded.

v_gene	abundance	d_gene	j_gene	CDR3aa	CDR3nt
TRBV9	.	.	TRBJ2-3	CASSVGAPSTDTQYF	TGTGCCAGCAGCGTAGGGGCCCCTAGCACAGATACGCAGTATTTT
TRBV7-9	.	.	TRBJ2-7	CASSFQYEQYF	TGTGCCAGCAGCTTTCAGTACGAGCAGTACTTC
TRBV20-1	.	.	TRBJ1-5	CSASYGVNQPQHF	TGCAGTGCTAGTTACGGAGTCAATCAGCCCCAGCATTTT
TRBV25-1	.	.	TRBJ1-4	CASTPNPGDPRGNEKLFF	TGTGCCAGCACCCCGAATCCAGGAGACCCTCGGGGGAATGAAAAACTGTTTTTT
TRBV19	few	.	TRBJ2-3	CASSIAQTDTQYF	TGTGCCAGTAGTATAGCCCAAACAGATACGCAGTATTTT
TRBV6-6	.	TRBD1	TRBJ2-7	CASSYFDRAHYEQYF	TGTGCCAGCAGTTACTTTGACAGGGCCCACTACGAGCAGTACTTC
TRBV5-1	.	TRBD1	TRBJ1-1	CASSSGQGNTEAFF	TGCGCCAGCAGCTCGGGACAGGGGAACACTGAAGCTTTCTTT
TRBV4-1	.	.	TRBJ1-6	CASSQGGHLSNSPLHF	TGCGCCAGCAGCCAAGGGGGACATCTTTCCAATTCACCCCTCCACTTT
TRBV5-8	once	.	TRBJ2-7	CASSRRPGDSYEQYF	TGTGCCAGCAGCCGGCGTCCAGGGGACTCCTACGAGCAGTACTTC
TRBV7-6	few	.	TRBJ1-3	CASSLTGGRRSGNTIYF	TGTGCCAGCAGCTTAACGGGGGGAAGGCGCTCTGGAAACACCATATATTTT
TRBV30	.	.	TRBJ1-3	CAWTSGFSSGNTIYF	TGTGCCTGGACTTCAGGATTCAGCTCTGGAAACACCATATATTTT
TRBV5-6	.	TRBD1	TRBJ1-6	CASSLEGASLSSPLHF	TGTGCCAGCAGCTTGGAGGGGGCATCCCTAAGTTCACCCCTCCACTTT
TRBV6-5	once	TRBD2	TRBJ2-3	CASSPAQGGGASWYF	TGTGCCAGCAGTCCCGCGCAAGGCGGGGGGGCTAGTTGGTATTTT
TRBV3-1/TRBV3-2	.	TRBD1	TRBJ2-7	CASSQGAGGTIEQYF	TGTGCCAGCAGCCAAGGGGCAGGGGGCACGATAGAGCAGTACTTC
TRBV7-2	.	.	TRBJ1-1	CASSLVRGSNTEAFF	TGTGCCAGCAGCTTAGTCAGGGGTTCGAACACTGAAGCTTTCTTT
TRBV11-3	few	TRBD1	TRBJ1-1	CASSLGDRGRNTEAFF	TGTGCCAGCAGCTTAGGGGACAGGGGCAGGAACACTGAAGCTTTCTTT
TRBV18	once	TRBD1	TRBJ1-1	CASSPSSGGFAAFF	TGTGCCAGCTCACCGTCCTCAGGGGGGTTCGCAGCTTTCTTT